Sequencing of this T cell receptor (beta chain) was carried out in a study of blood T cell repertoires in COVID-19. Across the study: Whether acute or convalescent, the COVID-19 samples came from the United States, Italy and Spain. The analysed material was cDNA or gDNA that came from T cells, B-cell-depleted T cells, or PBMCs.

The Seattle site enrolled patients during active infection and followed them longitudinally. Between the trimmed V and J ends, which lost 3 bases and 1 base, there was a span of 6 bases. CDR1 is MDHEN and CDR2 is SYDVKM in the germline V gene. This CDR3 has 13 amino acids. Original data processing: Reference gene primer amplification yielded estimated nucleated cell counts. Here immunoSEQ multiplex PCR was the method, and the copy in TCRdb shows in-frame clones only, minus some. That table gives V, J and clone size, and the DNA gave D and trimming. Among hundreds of thousands of clones listed, roughly 90% were seen once.

The clonotype was recovered from a woman aged 25 to 39 with COVID-19, enrolled during active disease. The chain is built from TRBV28 and TRBJ1-2, with D hard to call. The sample was peripheral blood. CDR3 DNA: TGTGCCAGCAGTTTTCCGGGTAACTATGGCTACACCTTC. Its protein product is CASSFPGNYGYTF.